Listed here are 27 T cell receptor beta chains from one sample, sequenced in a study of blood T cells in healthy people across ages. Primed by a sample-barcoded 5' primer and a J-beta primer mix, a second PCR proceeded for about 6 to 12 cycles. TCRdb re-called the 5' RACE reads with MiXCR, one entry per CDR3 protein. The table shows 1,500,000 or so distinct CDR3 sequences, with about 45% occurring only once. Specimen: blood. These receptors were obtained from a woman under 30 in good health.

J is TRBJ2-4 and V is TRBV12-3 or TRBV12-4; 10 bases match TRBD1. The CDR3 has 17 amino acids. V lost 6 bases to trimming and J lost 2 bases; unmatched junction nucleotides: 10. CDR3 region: CASRDPTGGGPKNIQYF. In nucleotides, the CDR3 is TGTGCCAGCAGGGACCCGACAGGGGGCGGTCCCAAAAACATTCAGTACTTC.

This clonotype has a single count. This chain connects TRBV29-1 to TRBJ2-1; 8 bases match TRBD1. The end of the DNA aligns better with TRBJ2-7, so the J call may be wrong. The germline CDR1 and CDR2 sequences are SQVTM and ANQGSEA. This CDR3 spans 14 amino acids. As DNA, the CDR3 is TGCAGCGTTGAACGACAGGGGAGTTACAATGAGCAGTACTTC. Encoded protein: CSVERQGSYNEQYF.

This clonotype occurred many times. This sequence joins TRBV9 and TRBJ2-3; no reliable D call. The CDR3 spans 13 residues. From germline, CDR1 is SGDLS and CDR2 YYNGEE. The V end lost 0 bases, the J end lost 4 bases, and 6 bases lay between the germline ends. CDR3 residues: CASSVAGSDTQYF. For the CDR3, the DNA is TGTGCCAGCAGCGTAGCCGGGTCAGATACGCAGTATTTT.

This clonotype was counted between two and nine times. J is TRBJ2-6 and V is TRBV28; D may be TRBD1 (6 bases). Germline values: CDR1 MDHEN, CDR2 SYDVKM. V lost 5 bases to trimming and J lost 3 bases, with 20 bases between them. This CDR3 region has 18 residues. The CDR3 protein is CASSLITGYGIGANVLTF. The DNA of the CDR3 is TGTGCCAGCAGTCTCATTACAGGGTATGGGATTGGGGCCAACGTCCTGACTTTC.

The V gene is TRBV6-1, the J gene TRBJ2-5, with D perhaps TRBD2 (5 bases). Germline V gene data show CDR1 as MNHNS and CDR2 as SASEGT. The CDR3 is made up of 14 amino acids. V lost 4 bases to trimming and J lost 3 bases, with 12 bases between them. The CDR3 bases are TGTGCCAGCAGTGCCGGGAATAGTAAAGAGACCCAGTACTTC. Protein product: CASSAGNSKETQYF.

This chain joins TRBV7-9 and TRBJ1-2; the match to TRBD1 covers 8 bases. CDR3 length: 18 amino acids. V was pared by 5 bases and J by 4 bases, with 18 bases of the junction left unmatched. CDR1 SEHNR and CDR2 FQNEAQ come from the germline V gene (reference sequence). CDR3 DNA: TGTGCCAGCAGCCCAAGGACAGGGAAGATGGGAACAAGCTATGGCTACACCTTC. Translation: CASSPRTGKMGTSYGYTF.

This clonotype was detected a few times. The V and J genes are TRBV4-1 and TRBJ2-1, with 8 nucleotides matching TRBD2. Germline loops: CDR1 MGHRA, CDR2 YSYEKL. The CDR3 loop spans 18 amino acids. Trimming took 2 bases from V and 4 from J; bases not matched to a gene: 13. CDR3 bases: TGCGCCAGCAGCCAAAGGGGACTTGGCGGGGGGCGTTACAATGAGCAGTTCTTC. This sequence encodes CASSQRGLGGGRYNEQFF.

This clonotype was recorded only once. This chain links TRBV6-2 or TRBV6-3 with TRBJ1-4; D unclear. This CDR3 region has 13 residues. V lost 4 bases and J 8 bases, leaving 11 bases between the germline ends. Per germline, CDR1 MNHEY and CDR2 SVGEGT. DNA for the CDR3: TGTGCCAGCAGTTCCGAATCCTTGGAAAAACTGTTTTTT. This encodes CASSSESLEKLFF.

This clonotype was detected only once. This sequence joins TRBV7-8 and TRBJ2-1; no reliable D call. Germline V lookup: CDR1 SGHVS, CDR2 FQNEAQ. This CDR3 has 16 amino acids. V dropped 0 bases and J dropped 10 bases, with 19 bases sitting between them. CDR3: CASSLAGRGISPEQFF. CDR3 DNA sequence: TGTGCCAGCAGCTTAGCGGGTCGCGGAATAAGTCCCGAGCAGTTCTTC.

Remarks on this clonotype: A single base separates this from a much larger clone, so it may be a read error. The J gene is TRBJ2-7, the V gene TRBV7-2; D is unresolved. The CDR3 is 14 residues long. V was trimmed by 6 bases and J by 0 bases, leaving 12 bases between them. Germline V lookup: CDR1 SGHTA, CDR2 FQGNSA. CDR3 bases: TGTGCCAGCAGACCCGAGACGGTCTCCTACGAGCAGTACTTC. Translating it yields CASRPETVSYEQYF.

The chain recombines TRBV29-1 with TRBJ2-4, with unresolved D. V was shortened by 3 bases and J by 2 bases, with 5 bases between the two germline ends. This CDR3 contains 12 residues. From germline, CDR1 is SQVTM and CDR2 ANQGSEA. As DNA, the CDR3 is TGCAGCGTTGAGGGGTCCAAAAACATTCAGTACTTC. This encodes CSVEGSKNIQYF.

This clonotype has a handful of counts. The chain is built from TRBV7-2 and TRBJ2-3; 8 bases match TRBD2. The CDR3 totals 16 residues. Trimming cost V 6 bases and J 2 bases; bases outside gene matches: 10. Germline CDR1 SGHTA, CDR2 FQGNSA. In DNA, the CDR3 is TGTGCCAGCAGGATAGGCGGGGGGACCTTCACAGATACGCAGTATTTT. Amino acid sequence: CASRIGGGTFTDTQYF.

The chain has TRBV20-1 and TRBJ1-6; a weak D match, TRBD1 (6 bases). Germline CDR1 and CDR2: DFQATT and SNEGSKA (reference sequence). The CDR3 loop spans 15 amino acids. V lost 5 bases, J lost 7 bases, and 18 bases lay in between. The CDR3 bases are TGCAGTGCTGCTAATCAGGGGTATCGGAATTCACCCCTCCACTTT. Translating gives CSAANQGYRNSPLHF.

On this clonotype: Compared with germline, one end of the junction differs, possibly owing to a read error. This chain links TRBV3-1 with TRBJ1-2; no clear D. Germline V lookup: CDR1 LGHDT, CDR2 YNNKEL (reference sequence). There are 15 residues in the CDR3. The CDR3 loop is CANSQDRLGNYGYTF. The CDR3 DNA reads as TGTGCCAACAGCCAAGATCGGTTGGGGAACTATGGCTACACCTTC.

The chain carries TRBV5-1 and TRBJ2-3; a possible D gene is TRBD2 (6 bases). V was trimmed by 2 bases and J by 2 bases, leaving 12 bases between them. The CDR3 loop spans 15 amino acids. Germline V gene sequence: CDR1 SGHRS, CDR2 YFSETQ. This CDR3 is CASSLGDSITDTQYF. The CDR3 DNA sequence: TGCGCCAGCAGCTTAGGGGACTCTATCACAGATACGCAGTATTTT. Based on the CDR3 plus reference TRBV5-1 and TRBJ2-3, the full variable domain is KAGVTQTPRYLIKTRGQQVTLSCSPISGHRSVSWYQQTPGQGLQFLFEYFSETQRNKGNFPGRFSGRQFSNSRSEMNVSTLELGDSALYLCASSLGDSITDTQYFGPGTRLTVL.

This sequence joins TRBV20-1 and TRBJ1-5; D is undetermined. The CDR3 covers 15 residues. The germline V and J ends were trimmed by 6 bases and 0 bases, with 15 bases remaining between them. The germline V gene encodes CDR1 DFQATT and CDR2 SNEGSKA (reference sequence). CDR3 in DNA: TGCAGTGCCGTGGAACAGCGCTATAGCAATCAGCCCCAGCATTTT. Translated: CSAVEQRYSNQPQHF.

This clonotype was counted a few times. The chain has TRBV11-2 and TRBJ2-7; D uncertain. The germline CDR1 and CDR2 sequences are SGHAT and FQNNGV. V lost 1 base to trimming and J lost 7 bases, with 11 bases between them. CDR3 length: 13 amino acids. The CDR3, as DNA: TGTGCCAGCAGCTTAGCTCCACCCAATGAGCAGTACTTC. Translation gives CASSLAPPNEQYF.

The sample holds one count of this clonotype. The DNA for the CDR3 is TGCAGTGCTCGTACTCCGGGACTTCCCTACGAGCAGTACTTC. Translated, it gives CSARTPGLPYEQYF. The chain has TRBV20-1 and TRBJ2-7, with D possibly being TRBD2 (6 bases). Per germline, CDR1 DFQATT and CDR2 SNEGSKA (reference sequence). This CDR3 is 14 amino acids long. Trimming pared 5 bases from V and 2 bases from J, leaving 16 bases between.

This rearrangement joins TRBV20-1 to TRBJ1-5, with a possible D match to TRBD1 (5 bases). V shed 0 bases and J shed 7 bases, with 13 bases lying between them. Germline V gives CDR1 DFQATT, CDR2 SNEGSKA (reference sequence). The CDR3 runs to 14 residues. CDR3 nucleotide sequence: TGCAGTGCTAGAGATGAAAGGGGCGGGCAGCCCCAGCATTTT. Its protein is CSARDERGGQPQHF.

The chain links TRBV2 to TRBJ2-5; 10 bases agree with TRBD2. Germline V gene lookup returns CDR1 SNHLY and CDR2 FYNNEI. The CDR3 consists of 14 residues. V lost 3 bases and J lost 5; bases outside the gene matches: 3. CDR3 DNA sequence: TGTGCCAGCAGTGATGGGACTAGCGATGAGACCCAGTACTTC. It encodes CASSDGTSDETQYF.

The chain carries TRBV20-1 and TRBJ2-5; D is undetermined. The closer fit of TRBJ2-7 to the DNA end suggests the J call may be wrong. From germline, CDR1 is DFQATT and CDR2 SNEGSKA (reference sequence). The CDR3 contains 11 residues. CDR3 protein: CSAREFIEQYF. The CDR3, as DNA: TGCAGTGCTAGAGAGTTTATCGAGCAGTACTTC.

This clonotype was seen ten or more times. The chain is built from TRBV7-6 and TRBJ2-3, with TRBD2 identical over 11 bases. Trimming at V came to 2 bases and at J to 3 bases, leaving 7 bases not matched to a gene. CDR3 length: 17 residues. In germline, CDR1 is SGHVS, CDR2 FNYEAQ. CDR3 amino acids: CASSLKLAGEGTDTQYF. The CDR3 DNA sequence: TGTGCCAGCAGCTTAAAACTAGCGGGAGAGGGTACAGATACGCAGTATTTT.

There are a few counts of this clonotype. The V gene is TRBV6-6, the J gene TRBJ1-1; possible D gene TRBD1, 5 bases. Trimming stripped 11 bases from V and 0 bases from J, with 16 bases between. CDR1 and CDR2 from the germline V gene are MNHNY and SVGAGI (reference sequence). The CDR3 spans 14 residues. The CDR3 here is CAARDAYMNTEAFF. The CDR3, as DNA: TGTGCCGCAAGGGACGCTTACATGAACACTGAAGCTTTCTTT.

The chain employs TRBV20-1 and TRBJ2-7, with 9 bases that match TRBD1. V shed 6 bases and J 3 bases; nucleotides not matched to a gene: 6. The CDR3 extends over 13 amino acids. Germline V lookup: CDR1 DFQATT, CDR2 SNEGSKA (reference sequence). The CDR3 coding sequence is TGCAGTGCCCCGGGACAGGGATACTACGAGCAGTACTTC. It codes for CSAPGQGYYEQYF.

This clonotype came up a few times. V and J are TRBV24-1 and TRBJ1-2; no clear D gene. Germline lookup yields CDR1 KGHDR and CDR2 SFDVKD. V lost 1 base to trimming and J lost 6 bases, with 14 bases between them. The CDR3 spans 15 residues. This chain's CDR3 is CATSDFRRDSHGYTF. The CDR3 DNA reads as TGTGCCACCAGTGATTTTCGGAGGGATAGTCATGGCTACACCTTC.

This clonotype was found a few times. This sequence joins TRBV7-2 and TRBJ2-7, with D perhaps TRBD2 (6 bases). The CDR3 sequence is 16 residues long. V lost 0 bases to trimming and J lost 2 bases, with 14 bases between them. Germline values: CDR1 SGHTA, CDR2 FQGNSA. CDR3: CASSLAASSGTYEQYF. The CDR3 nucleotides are TGTGCCAGCAGCTTAGCGGCCAGTAGCGGCACCTACGAGCAGTACTTC.

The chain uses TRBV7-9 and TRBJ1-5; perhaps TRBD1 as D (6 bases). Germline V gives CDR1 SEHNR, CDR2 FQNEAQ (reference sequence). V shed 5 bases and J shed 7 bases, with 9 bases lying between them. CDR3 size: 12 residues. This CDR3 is CASSKGGQPQHF. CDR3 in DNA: TGTGCCAGCAGCAAAGGGGGGCAGCCCCAGCATTTT.